This TCR beta chain was found in a study of shared clonotypes between healthy human individuals. The CDR3 contains 15 residues. From germline, CDR1 is SGHNT and CDR2 YYREEE (reference sequence). For this clone: What it binds is unknown. Relative to the germline gene, one junction end is altered; a read error may explain this.

Study conclusions and caveats: The represented genetic and exposure-history diversity was limited by the small number of donors.

Assay execution took place at the deep level. Here immunoSEQ multiplex PCR was the method, and the copy in TCRdb shows in-frame clones only, minus some. The top ten clones hold 0.36% of a sample with 1,400,000 or so clones, 98% of them seen once. The sequence derives from a man under 40 in good health. The sequenced sample consisted of naive CD4+ T cells sorted from blood. The subset: CD45RA+ positively selected. The chain uses TRBV5-4 and TRBJ2-3; 9 bases line up with TRBD2. The CDR3 loop is CASSVTGTSKDTQYF. The CDR3 bases are TGTGCCAGCAGCGTTACCGGGACTAGCAAAGATACGCAGTATTTT.